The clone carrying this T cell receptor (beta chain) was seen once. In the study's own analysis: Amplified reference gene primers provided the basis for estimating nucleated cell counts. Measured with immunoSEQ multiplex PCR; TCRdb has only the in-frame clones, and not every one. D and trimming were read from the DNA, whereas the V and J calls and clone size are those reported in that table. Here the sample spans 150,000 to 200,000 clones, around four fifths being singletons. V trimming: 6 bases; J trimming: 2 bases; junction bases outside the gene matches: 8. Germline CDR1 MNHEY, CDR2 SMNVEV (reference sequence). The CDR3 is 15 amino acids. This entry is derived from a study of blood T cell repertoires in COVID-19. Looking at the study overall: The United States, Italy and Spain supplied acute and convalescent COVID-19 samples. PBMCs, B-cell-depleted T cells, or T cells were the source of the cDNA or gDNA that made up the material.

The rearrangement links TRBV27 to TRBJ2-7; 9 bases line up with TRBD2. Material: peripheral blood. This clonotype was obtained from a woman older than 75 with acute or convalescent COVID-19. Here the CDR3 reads CASRQLAGYPYEQYF. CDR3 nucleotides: TGTGCCAGCAGACAACTAGCGGGTTACCCCTACGAGCAGTACTTC.